This T cell receptor (beta chain) came from a study of blood T cell repertoires in COVID-19. Across the whole study: The United States, Italy and Spain provided the acute and convalescent COVID-19 samples.

CDR3 length: 12 residues. Germline V gene data show CDR1 as GTSNPN and CDR2 as SVGIG (reference sequence). Trimming left V 5 bases short and J 4 bases short, with 11 bases between. In the authors' methods: The assay estimated nucleated cells by amplifying reference gene primers. The repertoire was sequenced with immunoSEQ multiplex PCR; TCRdb's copy has only in-frame clones and lacks some. V and J calls and clone size come straight from that table; D and trimming were deduced from the DNA. The data hold 150,000 to 200,000 clones, with approximately 90% observed a single time. The gene calls are TRBV30 and TRBJ1-2; D is possibly TRBD1 (6 bases). The sample was peripheral blood. The clonotype comes from a woman aged 80 or older in a cohort sampled during active or convalescent COVID-19. CDR3 sequence reads: CAWGQRIYGYTF. The CDR3 bases are TGTGCCTGGGGACAGAGAATCTATGGCTACACCTTC. The whole variable domain, filled in from reference TRBV30 and TRBJ1-2, reads SQTIHQWPATLVQPVGSPLSLECTVEGTSNPNLYWYRQAAGRGLQLLFYSVGIGQISSEVPQNLSASRPQDRQFILSSKKLLLSDSGFYLCAWGQRIYGYTFGSGTRLTVV.